This T cell receptor (beta chain) was captured by sequencing in a study of OX40 agonist ivuxolimab in advanced cancers. Study-wide context: Given to patients was ivuxolimab, an agonistic anti-OX40 (CD134) antibody. General observations from the study: Partial responders receiving 0.1-3.0 mg/kg showed among the lowest clonal expansion. In the expanded peripheral T cells, antigen specificity was never determined.

Some clones are missing from TCRdb's copy, which holds only in-frame ones; the method was immunoSEQ multiplex PCR. The data contain 25,000 to 35,000 clones, 60% to 85% of them singletons. In regard to this clone: Its antigen is unidentified.

The CDR3 consists of 14 residues. Germline V CDR1 and CDR2: SNHLY, FYNNEI. V was shortened by 3 bases and J by 5 bases, with 13 bases between the two germline ends. This TCR was sampled from an adult with an advanced solid tumor such as melanoma, head and neck, liver or kidney cancer. The sequences come from CD4+ or CD8+ T cells sorted from blood, collected in a trial of the OX40 agonist ivuxolimab. The chain joins TRBV2 to TRBJ2-5; no reliable D call. The CDR3 here is CASSERLGRETQYF. Written as DNA, the CDR3 is TGTGCCAGCAGTGAGAGGCTGGGCCGGGAGACCCAGTACTTC.